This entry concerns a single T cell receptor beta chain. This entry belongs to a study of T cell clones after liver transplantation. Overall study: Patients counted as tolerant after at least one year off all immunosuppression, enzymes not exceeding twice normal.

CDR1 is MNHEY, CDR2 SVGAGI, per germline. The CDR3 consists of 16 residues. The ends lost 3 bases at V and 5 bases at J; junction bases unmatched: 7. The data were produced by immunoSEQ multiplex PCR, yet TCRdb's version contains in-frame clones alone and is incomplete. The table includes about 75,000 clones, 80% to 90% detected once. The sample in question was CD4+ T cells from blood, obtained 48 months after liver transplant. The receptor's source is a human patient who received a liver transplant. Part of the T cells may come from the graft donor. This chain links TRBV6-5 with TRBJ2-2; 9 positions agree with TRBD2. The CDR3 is CASSYPAGGGTGELFF. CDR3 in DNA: TGTGCCAGCAGTTATCCCGCGGGAGGGGGTACCGGGGAGCTGTTTTTT.